A selection of T cell receptor beta chains follows, all from one sample in a study of shared clonotypes between healthy human individuals. Data came from immunoSEQ multiplex PCR; TCRdb stores just in-frame clones and leaves some out. The sample has about 2.1 million clones, about 92% seen once; the top ten hold 1.7%. The sequenced sample was naive CD8+ T cells from PBMCs. The receptors come from a young man in good health. Some clones in this sample may be carry-over from other donors' samples. The CDR3 runs from the conserved cysteine through the conserved F or W. Each record gives: D gene, V gene, J gene, CDR3 protein, CDR3 DNA. A D gene is named only where the DNA matches it firmly.

d_gene: TRBD2; v_gene: TRBV4-3; j_gene: TRBJ2-5; CDR3aa: CASSQGLASEETQYF; CDR3nt: TGCGCCAGCAGCCAAGGACTAGCATCGGAAGAGACCCAGTACTTC
d_gene: TRBD1; v_gene: TRBV19; j_gene: TRBJ1-1; CDR3aa: CASSTTTGATEAFF; CDR3nt: TGTGCCAGTAGTACTACGACAGGGGCCACTGAAGCTTTCTTT
d_gene: TRBD2; v_gene: TRBV5-3; j_gene: TRBJ2-3; CDR3aa: CARSLRTSGRWDTQYF; CDR3nt: TGTGCCAGAAGCTTGCGGACTAGCGGGAGATGGGATACGCAGTATTTT
d_gene: TRBD1; v_gene: TRBV28; j_gene: TRBJ1-1; CDR3aa: CASSWPRQGNTEAFF; CDR3nt: TGTGCCAGCAGTTGGCCTAGACAGGGGAACACTGAAGCTTTCTTT
d_gene: NA; v_gene: TRBV9; j_gene: TRBJ2-5; CDR3aa: CASSGWETQYF; CDR3nt: TGTGCCAGCAGCGGATGGGAGACCCAGTACTTC
d_gene: TRBD1; v_gene: TRBV27; j_gene: TRBJ2-7; CDR3aa: CASSYTGGYDEQYF; CDR3nt: TGTGCCAGCAGTTACACAGGGGGGTACGACGAGCAGTACTTC
d_gene: NA; v_gene: TRBV6-5; j_gene: TRBJ1-1; CDR3aa: CASSYTRMTGNTEAFF; CDR3nt: TGTGCCAGCAGTTACACCCGAATGACAGGGAACACTGAAGCTTTCTTT
d_gene: TRBD2; v_gene: TRBV10-3; j_gene: TRBJ2-7; CDR3aa: CAISEGLAGDEQYF; CDR3nt: TGTGCCATCAGTGAGGGATTAGCGGGAGACGAGCAGTACTTC
d_gene: NA; v_gene: TRBV6-5; j_gene: TRBJ2-5; CDR3aa: CASSLSQQRKTQYF; CDR3nt: TGTGCCAGCAGTTTATCCCAGCAGAGGAAGACCCAGTACTTC
d_gene: NA; v_gene: TRBV4-2; j_gene: TRBJ2-7; CDR3aa: CASSQSERASYEQYF; CDR3nt: TGTGCCAGCAGCCAATCCGAGCGGGCCTCCTACGAGCAGTACTTC
d_gene: TRBD1; v_gene: TRBV6-1; j_gene: TRBJ1-1; CDR3aa: CASNLYRGEAFF; CDR3nt: TGTGCCAGCAACCTATACAGGGGGGAAGCTTTCTTT
d_gene: TRBD2; v_gene: TRBV5-4; j_gene: TRBJ2-7; CDR3aa: CASSLGPAGGNEQYF; CDR3nt: TGTGCCAGCAGCTTGGGTCCAGCGGGAGGAAACGAGCAGTACTTC
d_gene: NA; v_gene: TRBV28; j_gene: TRBJ1-1; CDR3aa: CASSLSSGDRRTEAFF; CDR3nt: TGTGCCAGCAGTTTGAGTAGTGGCGACAGGCGCACTGAAGCTTTCTTT
d_gene: NA; v_gene: TRBV9; j_gene: TRBJ2-1; CDR3aa: CASSVSASAHEQFF; CDR3nt: TGTGCCAGCAGCGTCAGCGCCTCAGCCCATGAGCAGTTCTTC